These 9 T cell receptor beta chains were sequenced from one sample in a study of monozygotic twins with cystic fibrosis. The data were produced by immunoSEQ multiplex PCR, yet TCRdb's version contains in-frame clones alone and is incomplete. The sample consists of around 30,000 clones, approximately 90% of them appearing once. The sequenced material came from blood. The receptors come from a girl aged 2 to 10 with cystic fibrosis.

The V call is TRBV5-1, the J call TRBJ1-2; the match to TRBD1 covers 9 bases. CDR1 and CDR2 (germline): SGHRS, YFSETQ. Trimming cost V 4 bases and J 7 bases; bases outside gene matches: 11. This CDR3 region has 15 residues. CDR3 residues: CASSEVGDRVPGYTF. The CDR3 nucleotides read TGCGCCAGCAGCGAGGTGGGGGACAGGGTCCCTGGCTACACCTTC.

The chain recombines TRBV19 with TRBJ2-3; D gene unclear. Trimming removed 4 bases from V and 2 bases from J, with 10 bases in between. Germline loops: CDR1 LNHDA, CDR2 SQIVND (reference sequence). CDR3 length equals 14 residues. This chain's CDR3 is CASSRGLFTDTQYF. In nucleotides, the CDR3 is TGTGCCAGTAGTAGGGGTCTGTTCACAGATACGCAGTATTTT.

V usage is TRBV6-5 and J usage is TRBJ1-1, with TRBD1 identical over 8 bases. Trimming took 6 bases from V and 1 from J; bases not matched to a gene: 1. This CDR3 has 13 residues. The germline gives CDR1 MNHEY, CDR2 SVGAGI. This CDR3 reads CASRDRANTEAFF. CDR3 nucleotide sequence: TGTGCCAGCAGGGACAGGGCGAACACTGAAGCTTTCTTT.

The CDR3 protein is CASSQARAEEDGYTF. For the CDR3, the DNA is TGCGCCAGCAGCCAAGCTAGGGCAGAGGAAGATGGCTACACCTTC. The J gene is TRBJ1-2, the V gene TRBV4-1; no firm D call. Trimming took off 1 base at V and 6 bases at J, with 15 bases between the two ends. Germline loops: CDR1 MGHRA, CDR2 YSYEKL. This CDR3 has 15 residues.

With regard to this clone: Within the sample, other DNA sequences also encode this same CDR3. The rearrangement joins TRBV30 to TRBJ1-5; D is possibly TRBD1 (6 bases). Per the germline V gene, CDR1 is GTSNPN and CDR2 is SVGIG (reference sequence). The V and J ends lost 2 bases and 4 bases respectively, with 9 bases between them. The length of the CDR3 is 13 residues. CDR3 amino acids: CAWSQGGNQPQHF. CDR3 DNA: TGTGCCTGGAGTCAAGGGGGAAATCAGCCCCAGCATTTT.

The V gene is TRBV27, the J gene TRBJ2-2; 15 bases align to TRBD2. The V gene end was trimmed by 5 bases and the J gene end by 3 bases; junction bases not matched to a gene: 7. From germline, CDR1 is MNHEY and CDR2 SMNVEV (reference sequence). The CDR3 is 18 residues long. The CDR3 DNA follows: TGTGCCAGCAGTCTCGGACTAGCGGGGGGGCCCGACACCGGGGAGCTGTTTTTT. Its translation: CASSLGLAGGPDTGELFF.

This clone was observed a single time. The CDR3 DNA reads TGCACCAGCAGCCAACCTGTAGACGAGCAGTACTTC. Its protein is CTSSQPVDEQYF. The chain links TRBV1 to TRBJ2-7; the DNA was not used to check the table's D call, TRBD2. TRBV1 is flagged as a pseudogene. The CDR3 is made up of 12 amino acids.

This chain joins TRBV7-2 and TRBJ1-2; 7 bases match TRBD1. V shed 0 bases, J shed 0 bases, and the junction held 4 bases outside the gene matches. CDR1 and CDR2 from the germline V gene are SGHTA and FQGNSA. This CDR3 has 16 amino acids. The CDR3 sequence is CASSLAGGQSNYGYTF. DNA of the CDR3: TGTGCCAGCAGCTTAGCGGGGGGACAGTCTAACTATGGCTACACCTTC.

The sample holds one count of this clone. The CDR3 is CATKSGQRGMNTEAFF. CDR3 nucleotides: TGTGCCACGAAGAGTGGACAGCGGGGAATGAACACTGAAGCTTTCTTT. The rearrangement joins TRBV15 to TRBJ1-1; possibly TRBD1 for D (6 bases). Trimming pared 9 bases from V and 0 bases from J, leaving 20 bases between. In germline, CDR1 is LNHNV, CDR2 YYDKDF (reference sequence). The CDR3 covers 16 residues.